Listed here is a single TCR beta chain. Its antigen is not known. Trimming took off 2 bases at V and 12 bases at J, with 17 bases between the two ends. CDR3 length: 14 amino acids. CDR1 SEHNR and CDR2 FQNEAQ come from the germline V gene (reference sequence). The data stem from a study of shared clonotypes between healthy human individuals. The protocol was immunoSEQ multiplex PCR, while the TCRdb copy is restricted to in-frame clones and leaves out a portion. The table includes over 850,000 clones, about 84% detected once. Study outcomes and limitations: The authors expected sequencing depth to affect clonotype sharing among donors.

V gene TRBV7-9 combines with J gene TRBJ2-1; D gene uncertain. The clonotype comes from a man younger than 35 in good health. Some clones in this sample may be carry-over from other donors' samples. Sequencing was carried out using memory CD4+ T cells from PBMCs. The subset denotes: CD45RA-negative fraction. The CDR3 sequence: CASSLIGLVYGQFF. CDR3 sequence (DNA): TGTGCCAGCAGCTTAATAGGTCTGGTTTACGGGCAGTTCTTC.